The 32 T cell receptor beta chains given below trace back to one sample, sequenced in a study of spatial heterogeneity in lung cancer. TCRdb reanalysed the 5' RACE reads using MiXCR and keeps one entry per CDR3 protein. The sample includes 60,000 to 80,000 distinct CDR3 sequences, 13% of them seen just once. Time point defined: sample taken at primary tumor resection. Whole RNA came from tumor, nontumor lung or frozen PBMC and was sequenced without being sorted. The sample here was PBMCs, taken at surgery. The receptors derive from a male donor with early-stage non-small cell lung cancer.

The V call is TRBV7-9, the J call TRBJ1-2; the D gene is possibly TRBD1 (5 bases). Between the trimmed V and J ends, which lost 7 bases and 3 bases, there was a span of 15 bases. CDR3 length equals 14 residues. Germline V gene lookup returns CDR1 SEHNR and CDR2 FQNEAQ (reference sequence). CDR3 loop: CASNARTTDYGYTF. CDR3 coding DNA: TGTGCCAGCAACGCTAGGACGACAGACTATGGCTACACCTTC. Complete variable domain (other parts from reference TRBV7-9 and TRBJ1-2): DTGVSQNPRHKITKRGQNVTFRCDPISEHNRLYWYRQTLGQGPEFLTYFQNEAQLEKSRLLSDRFSAERPKGSFSTLEIQRTEQGDSAMYLCASNARTTDYGYTFGSGTRLTVV.

This clonotype was found many times. For the CDR3, the DNA is TGTGCCAGCAGCCGTCTCGATTTGGTCTCCGGCTACACCTTC. Amino acids: CASSRLDLVSGYTF. The J gene is TRBJ1-2, the V gene TRBV7-9, with D hard to call. Trimming left V 5 bases short and J 8 bases short, with 18 bases between. Germline V CDR1 and CDR2: SEHNR, FQNEAQ (reference sequence). The CDR3 loop spans 14 amino acids.

V is TRBV6-6 and J is TRBJ1-3; 9 nucleotides agree with TRBD1. This CDR3 spans 16 amino acids. The V gene end was trimmed by 6 bases and the J gene end by 0 bases; junction bases not matched to a gene: 6. Germline-derived CDR1 and CDR2 are MNHNY and SVGAGI (reference sequence). The CDR3 loop is CASSPDRGASGNTIYF. In nucleotides, the CDR3 is TGTGCCAGCAGCCCGGACAGGGGCGCCTCTGGAAACACCATATATTTT.

The chain uses TRBV27 and TRBJ1-1; the match to TRBD1 covers 9 bases. Germline assignment: CDR1 MNHEY and CDR2 SMNVEV (reference sequence). The CDR3 loop spans 15 amino acids. Unmatched junction bases numbered 9, after V lost 4 bases and J lost 6 bases. The DNA of the CDR3 is TGTGCCAGCAGTTCCTGGACAGGGGCAGCATCTGAAGCTTTCTTT. Protein product: CASSSWTGAASEAFF.

This clonotype was found many times. CDR3 bases: TGCGCCAGCAGCAAGACTAGCGGGAAAGAGACCCAGTACTTC. Amino acid sequence: CASSKTSGKETQYF. The chain is built from TRBV5-1 and TRBJ2-5; TRBD2 aligns across 11 bases. This CDR3 spans 14 amino acids. With 4 bases clipped from V and 3 bases from J, the junction kept 2 bases outside the gene matches. Germline assignment: CDR1 SGHRS and CDR2 YFSETQ. Variable domain in full (rest from reference TRBV5-1 and TRBJ2-5): KAGVTQTPRYLIKTRGQQVTLSCSPISGHRSVSWYQQTPGQGLQFLFEYFSETQRNKGNFPGRFSGRQFSNSRSEMNVSTLELGDSALYLCASSKTSGKETQYFGPGTRLLVL.

The chain employs TRBV6-4 and TRBJ1-1; D unclear. Deletions cut 5 bases from V and 0 bases from J, with 7 bases between. CDR3 length: 13 amino acids. In germline, CDR1 is MRHNA, CDR2 SNTAGT. The CDR3 sequence is CASSTELNTEAFF. The CDR3 DNA follows: TGTGCCAGCAGTACGGAATTGAACACTGAAGCTTTCTTT.

This clonotype has more than one count but fewer than ten. This chain joins TRBV5-1 and TRBJ2-3; D unclear. With 0 bases removed from V and 6 bases from J, the gap between germline ends came to 14 bases. The CDR3 runs to 15 residues. CDR1 is SGHRS, CDR2 YFSETQ, per germline. The CDR3 nucleotides read TGCGCCAGCAGCTTGGACGTCGCCCCGGAGGATACGCAGTATTTT. Its translation is CASSLDVAPEDTQYF.

This clonotype was picked up many times. The chain couples TRBV29-1 to TRBJ1-1; TRBD1 aligns across 10 bases. CDR3 size: 16 residues. Germline trimming cut 4 bases from V and 1 base from J; bases unmatched to any gene: 9. Germline V gene lookup returns CDR1 SQVTM and CDR2 ANQGSEA. The CDR3 DNA reads as TGCAGCGTTGGAGCCCCCTGGACAGGGGGGAACACTGAAGCTTTCTTT. Translated: CSVGAPWTGGNTEAFF.

This clonotype is a singleton in its sample. The V and J genes are TRBV20-1 and TRBJ1-2; 7 bases fit TRBD1. Germline CDR1 DFQATT, CDR2 SNEGSKA (reference sequence). V shed 5 bases and J 0 bases; nucleotides not matched to a gene: 9. The CDR3 is 15 residues long. The CDR3 loop is CSAQGGAMTNYGYTF. CDR3 sequence (DNA): TGCAGTGCTCAGGGGGGGGCGATGACTAACTATGGCTACACCTTC.

CDR3 nucleotides: TGCGCCAGCAGCCCGCGGATGGGGGGCGGTACGCAGTATTTT. Residues: CASSPRMGGGTQYF. V is TRBV5-1 and J is TRBJ2-3; TRBD1 or TRBD2 may be the D gene (6 bases each). There are 14 residues in the CDR3. V was clipped by 4 bases and J by 8 bases, with 17 bases between them. Per germline, CDR1 SGHRS and CDR2 YFSETQ.

This clonotype was seen only a few times. The chain combines TRBV5-1 with TRBJ2-1; the D gene is possibly TRBD2 (5 bases). Trimming cost V 2 bases and J 2 bases, with 11 bases left between them. Per germline, CDR1 SGHRS and CDR2 YFSETQ. CDR3 size: 15 residues. The CDR3 spells CASSLSGNPYNEQFF. In DNA, the CDR3 is TGCGCCAGCAGCTTAAGCGGTAATCCCTACAATGAGCAGTTCTTC.

The sample holds many counts of this clonotype. The chain couples TRBV20-1 to TRBJ1-5; perhaps TRBD1 as D (5 bases). V was clipped by 7 bases and J by 2 bases, with 18 bases between them. Germline V CDR1 and CDR2: DFQATT, SNEGSKA (reference sequence). CDR3 length equals 15 residues. The CDR3, as DNA: TGCAGTGTCCGGGTCTCGGGGCGGCGCAATCAGCCCCAGCATTTT. Translated: CSVRVSGRRNQPQHF.

V usage is TRBV24-1 and J usage is TRBJ2-3, with unresolved D. The germline CDR1 and CDR2 sequences are KGHDR and SFDVKD. The CDR3 totals 15 residues. V shed 4 bases and J shed 0 bases, with 10 bases lying between them. Written as DNA, the CDR3 is TGTGCCACCAGTGACCCTACAAAGAGCACAGATACGCAGTATTTT. Translating it yields CATSDPTKSTDTQYF.

Comments on this clonotype: This may be a read error, as it is one base from a much larger clone. The chain employs TRBV25-1 and TRBJ2-3, with TRBD1 matching 9 bases. The CDR3 extends over 15 amino acids. Germline CDR1 reads MGHDK; CDR2 reads SYGVNS. CDR3 nucleotides: TGTGCCGGCAGGTCGGGACAGGGTTTCACAGATACGCAGTATTTT. This translates into CAGRSGQGFTDTQYF. The whole variable domain, remainder taken from reference TRBV25-1 and TRBJ2-3, is EADIYQTPRYLVIGTGKKITLECSQTMGHDKMYWYQQDPGMELHLIHYSYGVNSTEKGDLSSESTVSRIRTEHFPLTLESARPSHTSQYLCAGRSGQGFTDTQYFGPGTRLTVL.

This clonotype has at least ten counts. V gene TRBV7-2 combines with J gene TRBJ2-5; D possibly corresponds to TRBD2 (7 bases). The CDR3 covers 15 residues. Per the germline V gene, CDR1 is SGHTA and CDR2 is FQGNSA. V lost 5 bases to trimming and J lost 4 bases, with 17 bases between them. The CDR3 sequence is CASSPAGGGAETQYF. The DNA of the CDR3 is TGTGCCAGCAGCCCGGCCGGAGGGGGGGCAGAGACCCAGTACTTC.

In this sample, this clonotype turned up a few times. The chain recombines TRBV12-3 or TRBV12-4 with TRBJ2-6; TRBD1 might be the D (6 bases). CDR3 length equals 13 residues. Trimming removed 9 bases from V and 1 base from J, with 7 bases in between. CDR3 amino acids: CASTGSGANVLTF. CDR3 DNA: TGTGCCAGTACAGGGTCTGGGGCCAACGTCCTGACTTTC.

This clonotype was counted between two and nine times. The genes are TRBV29-1 and TRBJ2-1; 13 bases line up with TRBD2. The CDR3 consists of 14 residues. The junction had 4 bases not matched to a gene; V was cut back by 7 bases and J by 4 bases. The germline gives CDR1 SQVTM, CDR2 ANQGSEA. CDR3 residues: CSGSTSGGYNEQFF. The CDR3 DNA is TGCAGCGGCTCGACTAGCGGGGGGTACAATGAGCAGTTCTTC.

This clonotype came up a few times. The chain employs TRBV27 and TRBJ1-4; 8 positions agree with TRBD1. Unmatched junction bases numbered 12, after V lost 0 bases and J lost 0 bases. Looked up from germline, CDR1 is MNHEY and CDR2 is SMNVEV (reference sequence). The CDR3 spans 20 residues. The CDR3 DNA reads TGTGCCAGCAGTTTATCCTACTCCCGGGACAGGATATCAACTAATGAAAAACTGTTTTTT. This sequence encodes CASSLSYSRDRISTNEKLFF.

This clonotype has at least ten counts. This chain connects TRBV11-2 to TRBJ2-1; D may be TRBD2 (5 bases). CDR3 length equals 13 residues. Deletions cut 5 bases from V and 12 bases from J, with 17 bases between. Germline CDR1 is SGHAT and CDR2 is FQNNGV. CDR3 residues: CASSTQTNFGQFF. CDR3 in DNA: TGTGCCAGCAGCACCCAGACTAATTTCGGGCAGTTCTTC.

The CDR3 protein is CSARLQGGNSPLHF. The CDR3 DNA follows: TGCAGTGCTAGGCTACAGGGGGGTAATTCACCCCTCCACTTT. This chain uses TRBV20-1 with TRBJ1-6; 8 bases map to TRBD1. The CDR3 length is 14 residues. Germline loops: CDR1 DFQATT, CDR2 SNEGSKA (reference sequence). The V segment lost 3 bases and the J segment 6 bases; nucleotides outside the gene matches: 4.

The table lists this clonotype with a few counts. This chain uses TRBV5-1 with TRBJ2-6; 7 bases match TRBD1. Trimming cost V 3 bases and J 1 base; bases outside gene matches: 1. This CDR3 is built from 15 residues. The V gene's germline CDR1 is SGHRS and CDR2 YFSETQ. In DNA, the CDR3 is TGCGCCAGCAGCTGGGACAGATCTGGGGCCAACGTCCTGACTTTC. It specifies CASSWDRSGANVLTF. Filled out from reference TRBV5-1 and TRBJ2-6, the complete variable domain reads KAGVTQTPRYLIKTRGQQVTLSCSPISGHRSVSWYQQTPGQGLQFLFEYFSETQRNKGNFPGRFSGRQFSNSRSEMNVSTLELGDSALYLCASSWDRSGANVLTFGAGSRLTVL.

This clonotype appeared many times. The chain joins TRBV24-1 to TRBJ2-1; 10 bases align to TRBD2. The CDR3 extends over 15 amino acids. The V gene end was trimmed by 4 bases and the J gene end by 8 bases; junction bases not matched to a gene: 7. CDR1 and CDR2 (germline): KGHDR, SFDVKD. CDR3: CATSDYGTSVDEQFF. The DNA of the CDR3 is TGTGCCACCAGTGACTATGGGACTAGCGTCGATGAGCAGTTCTTC.

This clonotype has a count of ten or more. The chain links TRBV9 to TRBJ2-3; D gene uncertain. CDR1 and CDR2 from the germline V gene are SGDLS and YYNGEE. The length of the CDR3 is 14 residues. Trimming stripped 0 bases from V and 0 bases from J, with 5 bases between. CDR3 bases: TGTGCCAGCAGCGTAGCGGAGAGCACAGATACGCAGTATTTT. It encodes CASSVAESTDTQYF. The variable domain in full, with the rest retrieved from reference TRBV9 and TRBJ2-3, is DSGVTQTPKHLITATGQRVTLRCSPRSGDLSVYWYQQSLDQGLQFLIQYYNGEERAKGNILERFSAQQFPDLHSELNLSSLELGDSALYFCASSVAESTDTQYFGPGTRLTVL.

The CDR3 DNA is TGTGCCAGCAGTGAAACGTGGGACTATGGCTACACCTTC. Encoded protein: CASSETWDYGYTF. The chain carries TRBV6-1 and TRBJ1-2; D gene uncertain. Trimming cost V 2 bases and J 3 bases, with 7 bases left between them. The CDR3 totals 13 residues. Germline CDR1 is MNHNS and CDR2 is SASEGT.

This clonotype was picked up a small number of times. The chain uses TRBV18 and TRBJ1-5; no clear D gene. The V gene's germline CDR1 is KGHSH and CDR2 LQKENI. V was pared by 3 bases and J by 2 bases, with 11 bases between. The CDR3 is made up of 15 amino acids. DNA of the CDR3: TGTGCCAGCTCACCGTCTAGTCTGCGCAATCAGCCCCAGCATTTT. It codes for CASSPSSLRNQPQHF. Based on the CDR3 plus reference TRBV18 and TRBJ1-5, the full variable domain is NAGVMQNPRHLVRRRGQEARLRCSPMKGHSHVYWYRQLPEEGLKFMVYLQKENIIDESGMPKERFSAEFPKEGPSILRIQQVVRGDSAAYFCASSPSSLRNQPQHFGDGTRLSIL.

This clonotype showed up just a few times. The gene calls are TRBV19 and TRBJ1-5; 7 bases line up with TRBD1. Germline V lookup: CDR1 LNHDA, CDR2 SQIVND (reference sequence). Trimming removed 6 bases from V and 3 bases from J; junction bases left unmatched: 8. CDR3 length: 15 amino acids. The CDR3 sequence: CASSVRQGLNQPQHF. CDR3 nucleotide sequence: TGTGCCAGTAGCGTCCGACAGGGCCTCAATCAGCCCCAGCATTTT.

This clonotype was seen a few times. The chain carries TRBV18 and TRBJ2-7; 7 nucleotides line up with TRBD2. The V segment lost 6 bases and the J segment 6 bases; nucleotides outside the gene matches: 14. There are 15 residues in the CDR3. In germline, CDR1 is KGHSH, CDR2 LQKENI. The DNA of the CDR3 is TGTGCCAGCTCTCCCTTGGGGGAGGGCCTGGTCGAGCAGTACTTC. Translated, it gives CASSPLGEGLVEQYF.

This clonotype showed up many times. This chain connects TRBV4-2 to TRBJ2-1, with 7 bases aligning to TRBD2. Germline CDR1 and CDR2: LGHNA and YNFKEQ. There are 15 residues in the CDR3. V shed 4 bases and J 1 base; nucleotides not matched to a gene: 4. CDR3 nucleotide sequence: TGTGCCAGCAGCCGACTAGCTCTTTCCTACAATGAGCAGTTCTTC. Translated, it gives CASSRLALSYNEQFF.

The rearrangement uses TRBV29-1 and TRBJ2-7; D perhaps matches TRBD1 (5 bases). V lost 5 bases, J lost 0 bases, and 11 bases lay in between. Germline CDR1 reads SQVTM; CDR2 reads ANQGSEA. This CDR3 is built from 13 residues. The CDR3: CSVLGRASYEQYF. The CDR3 DNA is TGCAGCGTTCTGGGCAGGGCCTCCTACGAGCAGTACTTC.

This clonotype came up many times. The J gene is TRBJ1-2, the V gene TRBV29-1; D ambiguous. Looked up from germline, CDR1 is SQVTM and CDR2 is ANQGSEA. The CDR3 covers 15 residues. Trimming shortened V by 0 bases and J by 6 bases, and 17 bases separated the two germline ends. The DNA of the CDR3 is TGCAGCGTTGAAGATCAGTTCAATGCCGGGGATGGCTACACCTTC. As protein: CSVEDQFNAGDGYTF. The variable domain in full, completed from reference TRBV29-1 and TRBJ1-2, reads SAVISQKPSRDICQRGTSLTIQCQVDSQVTMMFWYRQQPGQSLTLIATANQGSEATYESGFVIDKFPISRPNLTFSTLTVSNMSPEDSSIYLCSVEDQFNAGDGYTFGSGTRLTVV.

The V call is TRBV7-2, the J call TRBJ2-7, with 9 bases aligning to TRBD1. This CDR3 contains 14 residues. Germline lookup yields CDR1 SGHTA and CDR2 FQGNSA. The V and J ends lost 1 base and 7 bases, in that order; junction bases with no gene match: 5. In DNA, the CDR3 is TGTGCCAGCAGCTTAGGCCGGACAGGGGAAGAGCAGTACTTC. It codes for CASSLGRTGEEQYF.

This clonotype was recorded at least ten times. The rearrangement uses TRBV4-3 and TRBJ2-1; D is perhaps TRBD2 (6 bases). Germline assignment: CDR1 LGHNA and CDR2 YSLEER. This CDR3 is built from 15 residues. V lost 3 bases and J 5 bases, leaving 14 bases between the germline ends. The CDR3 DNA follows: TGCGCCAGCAGCCAGACCGGGACTGACAACAATGAGCAGTTCTTC. Translation: CASSQTGTDNNEQFF.